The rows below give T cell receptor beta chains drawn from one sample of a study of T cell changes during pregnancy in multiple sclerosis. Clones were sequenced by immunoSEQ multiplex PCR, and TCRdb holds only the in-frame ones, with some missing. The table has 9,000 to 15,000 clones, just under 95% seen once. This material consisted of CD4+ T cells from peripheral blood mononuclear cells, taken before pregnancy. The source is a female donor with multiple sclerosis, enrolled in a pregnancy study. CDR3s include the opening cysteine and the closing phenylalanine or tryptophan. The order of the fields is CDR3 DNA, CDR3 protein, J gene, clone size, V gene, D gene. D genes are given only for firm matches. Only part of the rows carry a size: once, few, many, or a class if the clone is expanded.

DNA: TGTGCCAGCAGCTTTCCCAGGATCGGTTTAGCCAAAAACATTCAGTACTTC
CDR3: CASSFPRIGLAKNIQYF
J: TRBJ2-4
size: NA
V: TRBV7-8
D: NA

DNA: TGTGCCAGCAGCCAAGGCCCCCCGCCGGTCTACGAGCAGTACTTC
CDR3: CASSQGPPPVYEQYF
J: TRBJ2-7
size: NA
V: TRBV14
D: NA

DNA: TGTGCCAGCAGTGAATCTGCAGGGGTCTATGGCTACACCTTC
CDR3: CASSESAGVYGYTF
J: TRBJ1-2
size: NA
V: TRBV2
D: NA

DNA: TGCGCCAGCAGCCCGGAGGTCGTGACTGAAGCTTTCTTT
CDR3: CASSPEVVTEAFF
J: TRBJ1-1
size: once
V: TRBV5-1
D: NA

DNA: TGTACCGGGACAACCACCGGTACGCAGTATTTT
CDR3: CTGTTTGTQYF
J: TRBJ2-3
size: once
V: TRBV30
D: NA

DNA: TGCAGCGTTGGGAGGTGGGGAGGATCAACTGAAGCTTTCTTT
CDR3: CSVGRWGGSTEAFF
J: TRBJ1-1
size: NA
V: TRBV29-1
D: NA

DNA: TGTGCCAGTACTCTGGACACCTCAAGCTCTAGCAATCAGCCCCAGCATTTT
CDR3: CASTLDTSSSSNQPQHF
J: TRBJ1-5
size: NA
V: TRBV19
D: NA

DNA: TGTGCCAGCAGACCCTCGTACCGGGACACATCCTCTGGGGCCAACGTCCTGACTTTC
CDR3: CASRPSYRDTSSGANVLTF
J: TRBJ2-6
size: once
V: TRBV7-9
D: NA

DNA: TGTGCCAGCTCACCACAGGGTCGGAGGGAGACCCAGTACTTC
CDR3: CASSPQGRRETQYF
J: TRBJ2-5
size: NA
V: TRBV18
D: NA

DNA: TGTGCCAGCAGCTTGGAGGGACAGGGGGAGCAGTACTTC
CDR3: CASSLEGQGEQYF
J: TRBJ2-7
size: once
V: TRBV5-4
D: TRBD1

DNA: TGTGCCAGCAGCTCTCCGGGACACCCGTTCGATGGCTACACCTTC
CDR3: CASSSPGHPFDGYTF
J: TRBJ1-2
size: once
V: TRBV7-9
D: NA

DNA: TGTGCCAGTTCAGTAACGACAGGGAGTTTGGGTAACTATGGCTACACCTTC
CDR3: CASSVTTGSLGNYGYTF
J: TRBJ1-2
size: NA
V: TRBV19
D: TRBD1

DNA: TGCGCCAGCAGTTCTCTCCAGGGGAACACTGAAGCTTTCTTT
CDR3: CASSSLQGNTEAFF
J: TRBJ1-1
size: NA
V: TRBV10-2
D: NA

DNA: TGTGCCAGCAGGGGACAGAGGAACACTGAAGCTTTCTTT
CDR3: CASRGQRNTEAFF
J: TRBJ1-1
size: NA
V: TRBV6-1
D: TRBD1

DNA: TGTGCCAGCAGTTACTACGAGCGCGCGGGGGCGAATGGCTACACCTTC
CDR3: CASSYYERAGANGYTF
J: TRBJ1-2
size: NA
V: TRBV6-5
D: NA

DNA: TGCGCCAGCAGCTTGGGGGGGGAGCCGGAGACTGAAGCTTTCTTT
CDR3: CASSLGGEPETEAFF
J: TRBJ1-1
size: NA
V: TRBV5-1
D: NA

DNA: TGTGCCAGCAGCTTAGTTGGGACAGAGGCCTCCTACGAGCAGTACTTC
CDR3: CASSLVGTEASYEQYF
J: TRBJ2-7
size: NA
V: TRBV7-2
D: TRBD1

DNA: TGTGCCAGCAGCGTAGGTCCCGGACTGAAAGAGACCCAGTACTTC
CDR3: CASSVGPGLKETQYF
J: TRBJ2-5
size: NA
V: TRBV9
D: NA

DNA: TGTGCCAGCAGCTTGGGACAGGGGTTGGGGGGCTACACCTTC
CDR3: CASSLGQGLGGYTF
J: TRBJ1-2
size: NA
V: TRBV5-4
D: TRBD1

DNA: TGTGCCAGCAGTGAAGGTGAGCTGGACGAGCAGTACTTC
CDR3: CASSEGELDEQYF
J: TRBJ2-7
size: NA
V: TRBV2
D: NA

DNA: TGTGCCAGCAGCTTAGTCCTATCCTCCCCTAACTATGGCTACACCTTC
CDR3: CASSLVLSSPNYGYTF
J: TRBJ1-2
size: NA
V: TRBV7-2
D: NA

DNA: TGCGCCAGCAGCCAGCACCCCAACCGGGACACAAAAAACACTGAAGCTTTCTTT
CDR3: CASSQHPNRDTKNTEAFF
J: TRBJ1-1
size: NA
V: TRBV5-1
D: NA

DNA: TGTGCCAGCAGCCTTCAGGGGTTGTTTTCCTACGAGCAGTACTTC
CDR3: CASSLQGLFSYEQYF
J: TRBJ2-7
size: NA
V: TRBV11-2
D: NA

DNA: TGTGCCAGCACCGCCCGGACAGGGGATCCCTACGAGCAGTACTTC
CDR3: CASTARTGDPYEQYF
J: TRBJ2-7
size: NA
V: TRBV25-1
D: TRBD1

DNA: TGTGCCAGCAGCTTGTCCGGGACCGGGGAGCTGTTTTTT
CDR3: CASSLSGTGELFF
J: TRBJ2-2
size: NA
V: TRBV5-6
D: NA

DNA: TGCGCCAGCAGCCCCGGGACTCATAACACCGGGGAGCTGTTTTTT
CDR3: CASSPGTHNTGELFF
J: TRBJ2-2
size: NA
V: TRBV5-1
D: NA

DNA: TGCGCCAGCAGCTTGACAGGGGGTAATGAAAAACTGTTTTTT
CDR3: CASSLTGGNEKLFF
J: TRBJ1-4
size: NA
V: TRBV5-1
D: TRBD1

DNA: TGTGCTAGCAGCCCACAGGCTGGAAACACCATATATTTT
CDR3: CASSPQAGNTIYF
J: TRBJ1-3
size: few
V: TRBV7-7
D: NA

DNA: TGTGCCAGCAGCCCTTCTGGAAACACCATATATTTT
CDR3: CASSPSGNTIYF
J: TRBJ1-3
size: NA
V: TRBV14
D: NA

DNA: TGTGCCAGTAAGGGACAGGCATCGGACAATTCACCCCTCCACTTT
CDR3: CASKGQASDNSPLHF
J: TRBJ1-6
size: few
V: TRBV7-2
D: TRBD1

DNA: TGTGCCAGCAGCGTGATCAGGGGCCTAGGCGAAGCTTTCTTT
CDR3: CASSVIRGLGEAFF
J: TRBJ1-1
size: NA
V: TRBV2
D: NA

DNA: TGTGCCAGCAGCTTAGCGCTTTCAGTATCAGATACGCAGTATTTT
CDR3: CASSLALSVSDTQYF
J: TRBJ2-3
size: few
V: TRBV7-2
D: NA

DNA: TGTGCCAGCACCCGGACAGGAGAGCATCAGCCCCAGCATTTT
CDR3: CASTRTGEHQPQHF
J: TRBJ1-5
size: once
V: TRBV6-5
D: TRBD1

DNA: TGTGCCAGCAGCTCCGGGGGGTTAGTCCAGCCCCAGCATTTT
CDR3: CASSSGGLVQPQHF
J: TRBJ1-5
size: NA
V: TRBV5-5
D: NA

DNA: TGTGCCAGCAGCTCGGGGGGACAGGCCTACGAGCAGTACTTC
CDR3: CASSSGGQAYEQYF
J: TRBJ2-7
size: NA
V: TRBV7-9
D: NA

DNA: TGTGCTAGTGGTCCGGGACAGGGGAGACACAATGAGCAGTTCTTC
CDR3: CASGPGQGRHNEQFF
J: TRBJ2-1
size: NA
V: TRBV12-5
D: TRBD1

DNA: TGCGCCAGCAGTGAGTCACGAGGGGGCCTCGATGGCACCGGGGAGCTGTTTTTT
CDR3: CASSESRGGLDGTGELFF
J: TRBJ2-2
size: NA
V: TRBV10-2
D: TRBD1

DNA: TGTGCCAGCAGCTTATGGGGAGACCAGCCCCAGCATTTT
CDR3: CASSLWGDQPQHF
J: TRBJ1-5
size: once
V: TRBV11-2
D: NA

DNA: TGTGCCAGCAGCAAAGGACAGGGGGCTCATGGCTACACCTTC
CDR3: CASSKGQGAHGYTF
J: TRBJ1-2
size: NA
V: TRBV11-2
D: TRBD1

DNA: TGTGCCAGCAGCCTACGGGTGGGGCCAGATACGCAGTATTTT
CDR3: CASSLRVGPDTQYF
J: TRBJ2-3
size: NA
V: TRBV5-6
D: NA

DNA: TGTGCCAGCGGGCAGTTAAAATTGGGGACCCAGTACTTC
CDR3: CASGQLKLGTQYF
J: TRBJ2-5
size: NA
V: TRBV6-1
D: NA

DNA: TGCGCCAGCAGCTTGGTGGTGAGCGGGGGGGGCACAGATACGCAGTATTTT
CDR3: CASSLVVSGGGTDTQYF
J: TRBJ2-3
size: NA
V: TRBV5-1
D: TRBD2

DNA: TGCAGCGCTGGGGACAGTCGGACTGAAGCTTTCTTT
CDR3: CSAGDSRTEAFF
J: TRBJ1-1
size: NA
V: TRBV29-1
D: TRBD1

DNA: TGTGCCAGCAGCCTCGTAGGACTAGCGGGGGCCCATCTTACAGATACGCAGTATTTT
CDR3: CASSLVGLAGAHLTDTQYF
J: TRBJ2-3
size: NA
V: TRBV5-6
D: TRBD2

DNA: TGTGCCAGCAGCTTGTTGGGCACCTATAATTCACCCCTCCACTTT
CDR3: CASSLLGTYNSPLHF
J: TRBJ1-6
size: NA
V: TRBV5-4
D: NA

DNA: TGTGCCAGCAGTTACTCGTGGGATCAGGGCGGGAACGAGCAGTACTTC
CDR3: CASSYSWDQGGNEQYF
J: TRBJ2-7
size: NA
V: TRBV6-5
D: NA

DNA: TGTGCCAGCAGCGTAGAGCTAGCGGGGCCCAATGAGCAGTTCTTC
CDR3: CASSVELAGPNEQFF
J: TRBJ2-1
size: NA
V: TRBV9
D: TRBD2

DNA: TGTGCCAGCAGAGGACAGGGCGCAGATACGCAGTATTTT
CDR3: CASRGQGADTQYF
J: TRBJ2-3
size: NA
V: TRBV11-2
D: TRBD1

DNA: TGTGCCAGCAGCCCCCCCGGGGCAACCGGGGGTGAAAAACTGTTTTTT
CDR3: CASSPPGATGGEKLFF
J: TRBJ1-4
size: once
V: TRBV9
D: NA

DNA: TGTGCTAGTGGTTTTCGAACGCCCATCGCGGCCATAGCACCACATTCTGATGGCTACACCTTC
CDR3: CASGFRTPIAAIAPHSDGYTF
J: TRBJ1-2
size: NA
V: TRBV12-5
D: NA

DNA: TGTGCCAGCAGCGCTCACCTACAGGCCTTGAACACTGAAGCTTTCTTT
CDR3: CASSAHLQALNTEAFF
J: TRBJ1-1
size: NA
V: TRBV9
D: NA

DNA: TGTGCCAGCAGCTTTCTGGGACAGGACAAAAACATTCAGTACTTC
CDR3: CASSFLGQDKNIQYF
J: TRBJ2-4
size: NA
V: TRBV5-8
D: TRBD1

DNA: TGTGCCAGCAGTCCTCCCGACTTGGATCAGCCCCAGCATTTT
CDR3: CASSPPDLDQPQHF
J: TRBJ1-5
size: NA
V: TRBV2
D: NA

DNA: TGCGCCAGCAGCACTCGGACAGGTGAAGCTTTCTTT
CDR3: CASSTRTGEAFF
J: TRBJ1-1
size: few
V: TRBV4-1
D: TRBD1

DNA: TGTGCCTGGAGTCTCCCCACCGGTGGGCTCCCACCAAATCTAGCCAAAAACATTCAGTACTTC
CDR3: CAWSLPTGGLPPNLAKNIQYF
J: TRBJ2-4
size: NA
V: TRBV30
D: NA

DNA: TGTGCCAGCAGCCAGGGGGGCACAGATACGCAGTATTTT
CDR3: CASSQGGTDTQYF
J: TRBJ2-3
size: NA
V: TRBV5-6
D: TRBD1

DNA: TGTGCCAGCAAAGCGGGGGGTTCAGGAGAGACCCAGTACTTC
CDR3: CASKAGGSGETQYF
J: TRBJ2-5
size: NA
V: TRBV6-5
D: TRBD2

DNA: TGCGCCAGCAGCCTTGGAGACAGGGGTTTTAATGAGCAGTTCTTC
CDR3: CASSLGDRGFNEQFF
J: TRBJ2-1
size: NA
V: TRBV4-1
D: TRBD1

DNA: TGTGCCAGCAGCTCCCGGACTGGGGGCAGAGATACGCAGTATTTT
CDR3: CASSSRTGGRDTQYF
J: TRBJ2-3
size: NA
V: TRBV5-6
D: NA

DNA: TGCAGCGTTGAAGATTGGGACAGGACGCGGGGGAGCTACACCTTC
CDR3: CSVEDWDRTRGSYTF
J: TRBJ1-2
size: once
V: TRBV29-1
D: TRBD1